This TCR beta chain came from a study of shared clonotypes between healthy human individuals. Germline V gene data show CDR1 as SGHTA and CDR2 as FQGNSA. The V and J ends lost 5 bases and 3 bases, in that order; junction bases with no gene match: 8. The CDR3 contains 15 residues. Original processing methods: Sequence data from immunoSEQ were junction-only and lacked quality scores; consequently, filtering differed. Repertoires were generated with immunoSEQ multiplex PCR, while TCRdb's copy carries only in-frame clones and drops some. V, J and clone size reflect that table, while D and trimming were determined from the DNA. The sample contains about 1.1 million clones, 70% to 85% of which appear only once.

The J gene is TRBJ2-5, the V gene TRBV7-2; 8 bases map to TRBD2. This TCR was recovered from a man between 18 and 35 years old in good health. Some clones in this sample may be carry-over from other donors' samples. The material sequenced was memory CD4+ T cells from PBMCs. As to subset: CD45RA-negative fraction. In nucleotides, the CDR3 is TGTGCCAGCAGCACCGGCGGACTAGCAGAAGAGACCCAGTACTTC. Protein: CASSTGGLAEETQYF.